The 5 T cell receptor beta chains listed next were all sequenced from one sample in a study of cytomegalovirus exposure and HLA in healthy donors. 60 Vbeta and 13 Jbeta primers were used in PCR. Method: immunoSEQ multiplex PCR; TCRdb's copy keeps in-frame clones and lacks some. This sample yields 180,000 or so clones, of which more than 75% are seen a single time; 2% to 3% belongs to the top ten. The specimen sequenced was PBMCs. The receptors were sampled from a woman aged 25 to 45 in good health and CMV-seropositive.

This chain joins TRBV4-1 and TRBJ1-2; TRBD1 aligns across 8 bases. This CDR3 region has 15 residues. V was clipped by 1 base and J by 7 bases; unmatched bases: 8. Per the germline V gene, CDR1 is MGHRA and CDR2 is YSYEKL. DNA for the CDR3: TGCGCCAGCAGCCAAGTTGACAGGGGAAGGCCTGGCTACACCTTC. It translates to CASSQVDRGRPGYTF.

J is TRBJ2-7 and V is TRBV7-9; possibly TRBD1 for D (6 bases). The CDR3 is made up of 14 amino acids. V was clipped by 4 bases and J by 4 bases, with 14 bases between them. Germline loops: CDR1 SEHNR, CDR2 FQNEAQ (reference sequence). CDR3 residues: CASSSTGHLYEQYF. The CDR3, as DNA: TGTGCCAGCAGCTCGACGGGACACCTTTACGAGCAGTACTTC.

A few counts support this clone. The chain employs TRBV9 and TRBJ2-2; TRBD1 is a possible D gene (7 bases). V shed 3 bases and J shed 4 bases, with 10 bases lying between them. This CDR3 is built from 14 residues. Germline V lookup: CDR1 SGDLS, CDR2 YYNGEE. This CDR3 reads CASSGQGGTGELFF. The CDR3 nucleotides read TGTGCCAGCAGCGGGCAGGGGGGCACCGGGGAGCTGTTTTTT.

The count of this clone is one. V usage is TRBV27 and J usage is TRBJ2-7, with D unresolved. CDR1 and CDR2 (germline): MNHEY, SMNVEV (reference sequence). The length of the CDR3 is 13 residues. Trimming removed 7 bases from V and 0 bases from J, with 10 bases in between. CDR3 residues: CASMSKASYEQYF. For the CDR3, the DNA is TGTGCCAGCATGAGCAAAGCCTCCTACGAGCAGTACTTC.

V gene TRBV10-3 combines with J gene TRBJ2-2; 7 bases map to TRBD1. Germline CDR1 is ENHRY and CDR2 is SYGVKD. CDR3 length equals 15 residues. V was pared by 10 bases and J by 3 bases, with 11 bases of the junction left unmatched. DNA of the CDR3: TGTGCCACCGTGGATAGGGGGCGGGACACCGGGGAGCTGTTTTTT. This gives the protein CATVDRGRDTGELFF.